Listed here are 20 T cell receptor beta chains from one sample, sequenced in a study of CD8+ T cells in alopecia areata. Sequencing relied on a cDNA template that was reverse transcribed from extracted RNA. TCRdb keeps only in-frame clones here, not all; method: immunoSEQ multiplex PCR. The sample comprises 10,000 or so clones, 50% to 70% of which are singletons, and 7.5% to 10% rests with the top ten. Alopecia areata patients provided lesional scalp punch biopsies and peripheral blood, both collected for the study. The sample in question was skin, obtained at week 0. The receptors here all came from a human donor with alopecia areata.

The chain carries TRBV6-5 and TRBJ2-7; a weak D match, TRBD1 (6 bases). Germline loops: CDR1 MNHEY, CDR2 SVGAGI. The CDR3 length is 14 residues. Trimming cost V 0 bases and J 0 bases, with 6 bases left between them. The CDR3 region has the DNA TGTGCCAGCAGTTACTCGGACAGCTCCTACGAGCAGTACTTC. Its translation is CASSYSDSSYEQYF.

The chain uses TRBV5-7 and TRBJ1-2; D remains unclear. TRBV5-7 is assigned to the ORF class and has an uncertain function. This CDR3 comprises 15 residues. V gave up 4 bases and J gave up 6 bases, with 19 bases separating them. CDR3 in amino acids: CASSLNLWTVDGYTF. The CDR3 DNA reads TGTGCCAGCAGCCTAAACCTCTGGACCGTGGATGGCTACACCTTC.

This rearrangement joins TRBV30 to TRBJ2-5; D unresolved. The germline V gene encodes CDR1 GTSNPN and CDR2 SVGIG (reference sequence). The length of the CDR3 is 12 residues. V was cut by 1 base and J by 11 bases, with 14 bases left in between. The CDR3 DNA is TGTGCCTGGAGTGACCCCCACGGGCAGCAGTACTTC. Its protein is CAWSDPHGQQYF. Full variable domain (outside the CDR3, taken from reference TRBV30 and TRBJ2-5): SQTIHQWPATLVQPVGSPLSLECTVEGTSNPNLYWYRQAAGRGLQLLFYSVGIGQISSEVPQNLSASRPQDRQFILSSKKLLLSDSGFYLCAWSDPHGQQYFGPGTRLLVL.

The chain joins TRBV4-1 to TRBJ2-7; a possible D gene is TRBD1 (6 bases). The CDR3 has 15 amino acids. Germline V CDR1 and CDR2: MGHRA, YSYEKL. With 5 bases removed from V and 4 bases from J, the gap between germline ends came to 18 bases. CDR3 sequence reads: CASSSSPGTLYEQYF. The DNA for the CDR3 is TGCGCCAGCAGCTCCTCTCCGGGGACACTTTACGAGCAGTACTTC.

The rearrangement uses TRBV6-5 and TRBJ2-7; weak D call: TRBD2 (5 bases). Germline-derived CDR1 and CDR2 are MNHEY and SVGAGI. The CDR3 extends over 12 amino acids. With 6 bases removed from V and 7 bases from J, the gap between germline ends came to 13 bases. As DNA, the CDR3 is TGTGCCAGCAGGGGCGGGTCCGTGGAGCAGTACTTC. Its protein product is CASRGGSVEQYF.

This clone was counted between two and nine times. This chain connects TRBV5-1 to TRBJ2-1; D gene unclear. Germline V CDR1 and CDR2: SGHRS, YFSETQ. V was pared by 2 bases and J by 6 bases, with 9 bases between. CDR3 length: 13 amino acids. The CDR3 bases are TGCGCCAGCAGCTTAGGACCAGGCAATGAGCAGTTCTTC. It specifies CASSLGPGNEQFF.

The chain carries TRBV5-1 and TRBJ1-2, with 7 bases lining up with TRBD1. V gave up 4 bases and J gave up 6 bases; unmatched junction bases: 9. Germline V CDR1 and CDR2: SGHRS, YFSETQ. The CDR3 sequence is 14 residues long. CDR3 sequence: CASSSGQEGHGYTF. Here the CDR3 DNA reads TGCGCCAGCAGCAGCGGACAGGAGGGGCATGGCTACACCTTC.

The CDR3 sequence is CASSIPPWRTGGTGELFF. In nucleotides, the CDR3 is TGTGCCAGTAGTATACCACCCTGGCGGACAGGGGGAACCGGGGAGCTGTTTTTT. This chain links TRBV19 with TRBJ2-2, with 10 bases identical to TRBD1. V lost 2 bases and J lost 5; bases outside the gene matches: 11. This CDR3 has 18 amino acids. Germline-derived CDR1 and CDR2 are LNHDA and SQIVND (reference sequence).

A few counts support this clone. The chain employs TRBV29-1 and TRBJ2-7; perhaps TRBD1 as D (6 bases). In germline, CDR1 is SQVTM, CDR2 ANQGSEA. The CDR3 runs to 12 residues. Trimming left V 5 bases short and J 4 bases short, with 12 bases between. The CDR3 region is CSVHPTGYEQYF. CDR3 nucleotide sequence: TGCAGCGTTCACCCGACAGGATACGAGCAGTACTTC.

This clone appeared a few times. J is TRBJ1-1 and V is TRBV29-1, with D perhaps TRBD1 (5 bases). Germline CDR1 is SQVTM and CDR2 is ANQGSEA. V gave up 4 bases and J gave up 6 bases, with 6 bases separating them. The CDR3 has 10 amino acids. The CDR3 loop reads CSVGGSEAFF. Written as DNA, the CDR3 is TGCAGCGTTGGGGGGTCTGAAGCTTTCTTT.

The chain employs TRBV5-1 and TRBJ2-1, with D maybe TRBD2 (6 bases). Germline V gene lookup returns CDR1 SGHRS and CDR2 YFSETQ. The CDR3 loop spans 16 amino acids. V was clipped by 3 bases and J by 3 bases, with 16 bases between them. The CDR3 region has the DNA TGCGCCAGCAGCTCCCCGGGCGGGATCGACTACAATGAGCAGTTCTTC. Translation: CASSSPGGIDYNEQFF.

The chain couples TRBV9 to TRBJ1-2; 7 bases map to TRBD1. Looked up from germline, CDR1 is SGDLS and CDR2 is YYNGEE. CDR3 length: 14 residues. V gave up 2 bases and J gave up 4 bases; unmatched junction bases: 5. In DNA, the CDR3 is TGTGCCAGCAGCGTCGCAGGGGGGCCCTATGGCTACACCTTC. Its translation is CASSVAGGPYGYTF.

CDR3 loop: CASSSSWQGNEQYF. In DNA, the CDR3 is TGTGCCAGCAGTTCGTCATGGCAAGGGAACGAGCAGTACTTC. J is TRBJ2-7 and V is TRBV6-1, with unresolved D. Trimming removed 5 bases at V and 5 bases at J, with 16 bases between. The CDR3 is 14 residues long. Germline CDR1 is MNHNS and CDR2 is SASEGT.

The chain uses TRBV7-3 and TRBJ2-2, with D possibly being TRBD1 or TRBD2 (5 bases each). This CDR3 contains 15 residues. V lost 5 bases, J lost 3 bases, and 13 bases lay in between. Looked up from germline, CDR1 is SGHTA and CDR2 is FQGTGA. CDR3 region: CASSPRGSDTGELFF. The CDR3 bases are TGTGCCAGCAGCCCGAGGGGTTCCGACACCGGGGAGCTGTTTTTT.

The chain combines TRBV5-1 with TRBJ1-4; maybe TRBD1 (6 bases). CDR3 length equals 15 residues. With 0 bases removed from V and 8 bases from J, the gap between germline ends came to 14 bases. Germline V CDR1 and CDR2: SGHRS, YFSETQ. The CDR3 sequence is CASSLGAGEREKLFF. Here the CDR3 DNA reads TGCGCCAGCAGCTTGGGTGCAGGGGAAAGGGAAAAACTGTTTTTT. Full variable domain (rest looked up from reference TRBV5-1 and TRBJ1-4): KAGVTQTPRYLIKTRGQQVTLSCSPISGHRSVSWYQQTPGQGLQFLFEYFSETQRNKGNFPGRFSGRQFSNSRSEMNVSTLELGDSALYLCASSLGAGEREKLFFGSGTQLSVL.

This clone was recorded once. In DNA form, the CDR3 reads TGTGCCAGCAGCCCGGGGCGGCGGAACACTGAAGCTTTCTTT. It yields the protein CASSPGRRNTEAFF. V usage is TRBV14 and J usage is TRBJ1-1, with D perhaps TRBD1 (5 bases). Trimming stripped 4 bases from V and 1 base from J, with 10 bases between. CDR1 and CDR2 from the germline V gene are SGHDN and FVKESK. CDR3 length equals 14 residues.

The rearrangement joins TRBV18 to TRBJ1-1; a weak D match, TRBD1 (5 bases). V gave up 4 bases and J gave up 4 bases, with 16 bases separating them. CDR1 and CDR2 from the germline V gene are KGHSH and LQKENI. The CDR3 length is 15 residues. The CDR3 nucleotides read TGTGCCAGCTCACTAGGGACCCGCGGGCCCACTGAAGCTTTCTTT. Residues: CASSLGTRGPTEAFF.

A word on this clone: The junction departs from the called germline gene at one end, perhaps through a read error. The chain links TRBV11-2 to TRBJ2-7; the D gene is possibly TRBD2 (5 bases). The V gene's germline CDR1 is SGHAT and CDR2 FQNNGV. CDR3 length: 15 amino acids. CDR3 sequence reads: CASSLAASYPYEQCF. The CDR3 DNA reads TGTGCCAGCAGCTTAGCCGCTAGCTATCCCTACGAGCAGTGCTTC.

This chain's CDR3 is CASSFSGSTDTQYF. The CDR3, as DNA: TGTGCCAGCAGCTTTAGCGGATCCACAGATACGCAGTATTTT. V and J are TRBV5-4 and TRBJ2-3; a weak D match, TRBD2 (6 bases). The V end was cut by 2 bases, the J end by 2 bases, with 9 bases between. This CDR3 region has 14 residues. Germline CDR1 and CDR2: SGHNT and YYREEE (reference sequence).

The CDR3 loop is CASRRSGIFDYGYTF. CDR3 bases: TGTGCCAGCAGGCGGTCGGGGATTTTCGACTATGGCTACACCTTC. The chain uses TRBV2 and TRBJ1-2, with D unclear. Germline lookup yields CDR1 SNHLY and CDR2 FYNNEI. V lost 6 bases and J lost 3, with 17 bases in between. The CDR3 extends over 15 amino acids. Complete variable domain (other parts from reference TRBV2 and TRBJ1-2): EPEVTQTPSHQVTQMGQEVILRCVPISNHLYFYWYRQILGQKVEFLVSFYNNEISEKSEIFDDQFSVERPDGSNFTLKIRSTKLEDSAMYFCASRRSGIFDYGYTFGSGTRLTVV.